The sequence of this TCR beta chain was determined in a study of T cells expressing NK-cell markers (dated by TCRdb to the early 2020s). Some background on the complete study: Seven to nine donors provided sorted CD3+CD56+NKG2C+, CD3+CD56+NKG2C- and CD3+CD56-NKG2C+ T-cell subsets, whose TCR beta-chain repertoires were profiled. Most of the eight sequenced donors were HCMV-seropositive and one was HCMV-seronegative. The study sequenced eight donors, all healthy volunteers chosen at random: three men and five women. Sequencing of the libraries produced 2 x 150 bp reads on Illumina HiSeq 2000/2500, MiSeq or NextSeq.

General study outcomes and caveats: In more than five donors, the dominant CD3+CD56+NKG2C+ clonotypes were found to rank among the top 10 CD8+ clonotypes and to make up roughly 1.0-7.0% of CD8+ T cells. Whether the expanded NKG2C-expressing T cell clones were specific for HCMV antigens was left unclear. Those dominant clonotypes were again the most abundant among CD3+CD56-NKG2C+ cells in a handful of donors, at about 25-60.1%.

Including cysteine and phenylalanine, the CDR3 has 12 amino acids. DNA was not recorded. CDR1 and CDR2 are drawn from the germline V gene: SQVTM, ANQGSEA. Reads for this sample came from an Illumina HiSeq 2000. 5'RACE template switching, by which a universal primer site and unique molecular identifiers were added, was used to make TCR beta cDNA libraries. Priming for cDNA synthesis came from the TCR beta constant segment, and two successive PCR amplification steps followed. The authors processed their data as follows. Reads were demultiplexed and grouped by UMI with MIGEC, and clonotypes were assembled and quantified with MiTCR. To exclude erroneous sequences, any TCR cDNA sequence not supported by at least two reads was discarded. Downstream repertoire analysis used the tcR package, and clonotypes were matched across fractions by CDR3 nucleotide sequence plus V segment. VDJmatch was used to annotate antigen specificity against VDJdb, with one amino acid substitution in CDR3 allowed. TCRdb reanalyzed the reads, keeping one entry per CDR3 protein sequence and omitting DNA. TCRdb's processing, not the authors' own work, is the source of the V and J calls. The sample's clone listing holds 550,000 to 600,000 distinct CDR3 sequences. Of the sample, 3.5% to 4.5% is held by the ten largest clones.

About this clonotype itself: Its antigen has not been determined.

HCMV-specific IgG was detected in serum with a commercial ELISA kit to determine HCMV serostatus. Peripheral blood mononuclear cells were isolated from blood by Ficoll density gradient centrifugation. The receptor's source is a man aged 18 to 35 in good health. Donor details come from another sample of the same person, matched by shared clones. The V and J genes are TRBV29-1 and TRBJ2-5; there is no DNA to check the TCRdb D call of TRBD1. Sequencing input: blood T cells: a sorted CD56 or NKG2C T cell subset, CD4+ or CD8+ T cells, or bulk PBMC T cells (not recorded which). The CDR3 sequence is CSVASPSETQYF.